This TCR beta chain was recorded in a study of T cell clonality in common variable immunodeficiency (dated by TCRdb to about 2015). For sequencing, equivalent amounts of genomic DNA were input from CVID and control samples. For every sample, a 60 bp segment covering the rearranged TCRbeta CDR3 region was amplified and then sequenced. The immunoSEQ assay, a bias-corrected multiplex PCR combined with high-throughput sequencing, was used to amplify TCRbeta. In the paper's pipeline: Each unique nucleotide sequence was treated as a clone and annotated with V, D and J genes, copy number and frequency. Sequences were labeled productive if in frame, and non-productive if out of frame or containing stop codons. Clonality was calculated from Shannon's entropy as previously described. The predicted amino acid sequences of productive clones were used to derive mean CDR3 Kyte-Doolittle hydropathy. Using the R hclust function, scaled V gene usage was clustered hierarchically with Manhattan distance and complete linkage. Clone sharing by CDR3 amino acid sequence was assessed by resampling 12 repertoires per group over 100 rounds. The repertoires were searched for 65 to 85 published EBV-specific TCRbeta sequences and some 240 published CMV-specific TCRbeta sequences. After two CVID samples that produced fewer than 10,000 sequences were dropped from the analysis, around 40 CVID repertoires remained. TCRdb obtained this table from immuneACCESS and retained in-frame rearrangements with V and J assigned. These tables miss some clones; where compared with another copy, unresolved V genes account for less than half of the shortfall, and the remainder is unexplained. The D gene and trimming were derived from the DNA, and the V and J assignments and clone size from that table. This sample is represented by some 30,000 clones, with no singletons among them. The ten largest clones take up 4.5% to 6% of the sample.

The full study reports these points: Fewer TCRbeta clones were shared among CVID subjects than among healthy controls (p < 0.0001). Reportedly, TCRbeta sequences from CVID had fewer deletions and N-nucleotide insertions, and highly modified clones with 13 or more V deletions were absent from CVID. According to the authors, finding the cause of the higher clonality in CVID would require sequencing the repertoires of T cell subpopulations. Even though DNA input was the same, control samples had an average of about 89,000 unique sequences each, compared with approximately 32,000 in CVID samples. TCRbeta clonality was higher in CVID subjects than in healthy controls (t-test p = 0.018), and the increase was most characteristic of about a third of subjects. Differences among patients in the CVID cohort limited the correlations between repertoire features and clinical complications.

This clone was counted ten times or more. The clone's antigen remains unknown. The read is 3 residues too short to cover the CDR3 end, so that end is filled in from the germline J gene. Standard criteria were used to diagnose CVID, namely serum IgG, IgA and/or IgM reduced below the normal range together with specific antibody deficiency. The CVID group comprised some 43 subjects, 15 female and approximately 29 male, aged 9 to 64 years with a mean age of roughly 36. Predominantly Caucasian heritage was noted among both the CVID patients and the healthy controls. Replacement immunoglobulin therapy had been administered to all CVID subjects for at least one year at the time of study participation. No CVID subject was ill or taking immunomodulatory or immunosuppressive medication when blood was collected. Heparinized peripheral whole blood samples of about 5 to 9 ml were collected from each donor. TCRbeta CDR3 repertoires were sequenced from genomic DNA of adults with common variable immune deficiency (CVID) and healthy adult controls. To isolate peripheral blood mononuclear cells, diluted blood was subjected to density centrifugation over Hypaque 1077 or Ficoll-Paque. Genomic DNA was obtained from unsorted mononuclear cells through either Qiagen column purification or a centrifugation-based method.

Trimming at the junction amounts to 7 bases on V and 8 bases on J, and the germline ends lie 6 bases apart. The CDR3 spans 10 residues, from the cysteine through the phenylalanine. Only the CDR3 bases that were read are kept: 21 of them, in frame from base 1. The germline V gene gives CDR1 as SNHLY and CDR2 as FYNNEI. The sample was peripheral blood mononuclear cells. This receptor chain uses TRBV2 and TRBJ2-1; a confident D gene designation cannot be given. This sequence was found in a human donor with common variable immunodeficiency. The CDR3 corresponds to CASNGYEQFF. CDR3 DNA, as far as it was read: TGTGCCAGCAACGGGTATGAG.